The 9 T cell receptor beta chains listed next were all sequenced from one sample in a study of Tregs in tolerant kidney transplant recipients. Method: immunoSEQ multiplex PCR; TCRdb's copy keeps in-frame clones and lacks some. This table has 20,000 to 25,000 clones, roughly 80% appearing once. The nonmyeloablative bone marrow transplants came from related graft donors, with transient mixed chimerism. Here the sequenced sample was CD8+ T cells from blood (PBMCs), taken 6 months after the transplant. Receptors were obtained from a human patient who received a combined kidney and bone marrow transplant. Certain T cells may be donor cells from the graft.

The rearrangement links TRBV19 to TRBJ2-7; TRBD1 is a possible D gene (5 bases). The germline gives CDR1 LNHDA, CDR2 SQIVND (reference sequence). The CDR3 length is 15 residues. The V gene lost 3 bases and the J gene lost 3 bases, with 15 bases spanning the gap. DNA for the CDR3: TGTGCCAGTAGTATTCTCGCAGGGATACTCTACGAGCAGTACTTC. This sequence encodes CASSILAGILYEQYF.

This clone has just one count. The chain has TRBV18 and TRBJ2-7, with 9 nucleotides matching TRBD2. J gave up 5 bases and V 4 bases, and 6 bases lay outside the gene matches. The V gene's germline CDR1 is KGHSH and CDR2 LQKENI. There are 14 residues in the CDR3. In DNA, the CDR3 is TGTGCCAGCTCACGCCCGGGACTAGCTCACGAGCAGTACTTC. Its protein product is CASSRPGLAHEQYF.

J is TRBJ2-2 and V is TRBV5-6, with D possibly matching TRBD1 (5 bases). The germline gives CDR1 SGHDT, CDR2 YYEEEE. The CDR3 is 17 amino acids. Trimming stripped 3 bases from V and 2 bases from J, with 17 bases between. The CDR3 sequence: CASSSTLRVLNTGELFF. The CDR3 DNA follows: TGTGCCAGCAGCTCGACCCTCAGGGTACTCAACACCGGGGAGCTGTTTTTT. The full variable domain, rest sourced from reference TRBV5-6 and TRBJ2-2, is DAGVTQSPTHLIKTRGQQVTLRCSPKSGHDTVSWYQQALGQGPQFIFQYYEEEERQRGNFPDRFSGHQFPNYSSELNVNALLLGDSALYLCASSSTLRVLNTGELFFGEGSRLTVL.

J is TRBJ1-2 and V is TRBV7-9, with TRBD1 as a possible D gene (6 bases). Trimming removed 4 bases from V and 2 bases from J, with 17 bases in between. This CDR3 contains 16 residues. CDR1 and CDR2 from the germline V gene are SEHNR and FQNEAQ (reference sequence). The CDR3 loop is CASSSKPGTPNYGYTF. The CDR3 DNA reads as TGTGCCAGCAGCTCCAAACCGGGGACACCAAACTATGGCTACACCTTC.

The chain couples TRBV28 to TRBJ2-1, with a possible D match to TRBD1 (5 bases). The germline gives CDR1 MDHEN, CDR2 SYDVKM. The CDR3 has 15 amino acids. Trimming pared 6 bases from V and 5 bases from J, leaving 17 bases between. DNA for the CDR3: TGTGCCAGCAGGATTAACAGGTTCCGCAACAATGAGCAGTTCTTC. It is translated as CASRINRFRNNEQFF.

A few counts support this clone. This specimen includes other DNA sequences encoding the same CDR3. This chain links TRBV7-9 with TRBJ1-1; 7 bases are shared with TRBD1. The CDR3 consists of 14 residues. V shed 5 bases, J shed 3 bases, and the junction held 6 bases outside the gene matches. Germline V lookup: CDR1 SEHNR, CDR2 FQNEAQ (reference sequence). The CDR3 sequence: CASSPNRGDTEAFF. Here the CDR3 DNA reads TGTGCCAGCAGCCCGAACAGGGGAGACACTGAAGCTTTCTTT.

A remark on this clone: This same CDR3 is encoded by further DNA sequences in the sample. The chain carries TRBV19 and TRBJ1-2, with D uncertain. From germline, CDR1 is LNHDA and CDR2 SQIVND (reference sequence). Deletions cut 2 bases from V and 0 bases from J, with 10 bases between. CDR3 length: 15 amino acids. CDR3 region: CASSIFGDPNYGYTF. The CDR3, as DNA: TGTGCCAGTAGTATATTTGGAGATCCTAACTATGGCTACACCTTC.

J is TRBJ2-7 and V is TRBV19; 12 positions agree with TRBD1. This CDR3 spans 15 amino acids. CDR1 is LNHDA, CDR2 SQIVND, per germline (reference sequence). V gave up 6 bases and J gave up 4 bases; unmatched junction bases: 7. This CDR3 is CASSPGTGGLYEQYF. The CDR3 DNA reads TGTGCCAGTAGCCCCGGGACAGGGGGCTTATACGAGCAGTACTTC.

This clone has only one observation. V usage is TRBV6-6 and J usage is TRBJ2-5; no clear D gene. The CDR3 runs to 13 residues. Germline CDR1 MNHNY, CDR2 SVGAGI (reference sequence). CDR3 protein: CATSVPFQETQYF. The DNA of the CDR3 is TGTGCAACCTCAGTGCCCTTCCAAGAGACCCAGTACTTC.